This T cell receptor beta chain was captured by sequencing in a study of technical replicates of blood from a handful of donors. Sequencing was performed with immunoSEQ multiplex PCR; in TCRdb, only in-frame clones are kept and a portion is missing. The sample has nearly 90,000 clones, approximately 95% seen once. The CDR3 spans 16 residues. The germline CDR1 and CDR2 sequences are SGHTS and YDEGEE. V lost 1 base and J lost 4; bases outside the gene matches: 4. The clonotype was recovered from a human donor in good health. Specimen: T cells isolated from PBMCs. The chain couples TRBV5-8 to TRBJ1-4, with 10 bases lining up with TRBD1. The CDR3 region has the DNA TGTGCCAGCAGCTTGCTGGGACAGGGGCTTAATGAAAAACTGTTTTTT. This sequence encodes CASSLLGQGLNEKLFF.